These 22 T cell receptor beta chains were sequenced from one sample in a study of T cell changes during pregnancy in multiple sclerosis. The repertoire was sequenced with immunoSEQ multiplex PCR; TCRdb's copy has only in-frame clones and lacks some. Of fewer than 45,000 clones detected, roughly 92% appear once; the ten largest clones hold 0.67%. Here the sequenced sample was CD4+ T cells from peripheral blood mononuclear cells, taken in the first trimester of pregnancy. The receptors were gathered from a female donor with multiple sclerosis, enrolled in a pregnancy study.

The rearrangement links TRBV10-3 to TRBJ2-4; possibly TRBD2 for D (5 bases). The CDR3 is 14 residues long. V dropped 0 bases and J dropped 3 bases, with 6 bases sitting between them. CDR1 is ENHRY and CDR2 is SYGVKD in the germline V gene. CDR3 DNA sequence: TGTGCCATCAGTGAGTCCAGCGGCAAAAACATTCAGTACTTC. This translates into CAISESSGKNIQYF.

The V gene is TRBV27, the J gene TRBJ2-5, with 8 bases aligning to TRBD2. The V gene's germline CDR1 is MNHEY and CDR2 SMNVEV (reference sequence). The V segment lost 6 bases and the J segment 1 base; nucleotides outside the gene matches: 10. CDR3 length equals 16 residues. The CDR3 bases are TGTGCCAGCAGCCTCGGCGCGGGAGGACCCCAAGAGACCCAGTACTTC. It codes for CASSLGAGGPQETQYF.

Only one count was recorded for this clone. CDR3 sequence reads: CASSPQVTDTQYF. The CDR3 DNA reads as TGTGCCAGCAGCCCCCAGGTCACAGATACGCAGTATTTT. The chain employs TRBV13 and TRBJ2-3; D gene ambiguous. V was trimmed by 5 bases and J by 2 bases, leaving 8 bases between them. CDR1 and CDR2 from the germline V gene are PRHDT and FYEKMQ (reference sequence). The CDR3 sequence is 13 residues long.

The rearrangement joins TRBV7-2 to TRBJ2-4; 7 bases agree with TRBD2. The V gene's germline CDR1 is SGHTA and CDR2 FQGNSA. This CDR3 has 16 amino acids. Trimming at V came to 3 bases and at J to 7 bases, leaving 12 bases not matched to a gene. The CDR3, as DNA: TGTGCCAGCAGCTTGGAGGGAGGCGGGAGCTCGAACATTCAGTACTTC. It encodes CASSLEGGGSSNIQYF.

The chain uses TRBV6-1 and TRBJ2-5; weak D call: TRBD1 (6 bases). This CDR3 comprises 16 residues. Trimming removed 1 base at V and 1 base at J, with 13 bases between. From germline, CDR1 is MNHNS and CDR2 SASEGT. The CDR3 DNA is TGTGCCAGCAGTGAAGGGTTAGGGACATTCCAAGAGACCCAGTACTTC. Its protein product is CASSEGLGTFQETQYF.

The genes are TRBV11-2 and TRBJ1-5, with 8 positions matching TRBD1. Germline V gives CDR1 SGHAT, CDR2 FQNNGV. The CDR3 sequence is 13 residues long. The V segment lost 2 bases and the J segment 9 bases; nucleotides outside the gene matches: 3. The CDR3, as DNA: TGTGCCAGCAGCTTAAGTGACAGGGGGCCCCAGCATTTT. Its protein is CASSLSDRGPQHF.

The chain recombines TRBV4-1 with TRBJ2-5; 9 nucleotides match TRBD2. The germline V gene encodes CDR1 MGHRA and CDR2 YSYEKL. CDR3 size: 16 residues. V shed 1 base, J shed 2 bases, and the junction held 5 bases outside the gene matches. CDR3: CASSQGTSVAQETQYF. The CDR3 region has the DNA TGCGCCAGCAGCCAAGGGACTAGCGTTGCACAAGAGACCCAGTACTTC.

DNA of the CDR3: TGTGCCAGCAGCGTAGAGTCAGGACTAGCGGGAGGTCCCTACAATGAGCAGTTCTTC. Translation: CASSVESGLAGGPYNEQFF. J is TRBJ2-1 and V is TRBV9; 14 nucleotides match TRBD2. Germline V gives CDR1 SGDLS, CDR2 YYNGEE. Trimming took 0 bases from V and 2 from J; bases not matched to a gene: 7. The CDR3 is 19 residues long.

The DNA for the CDR3 is TGCGCCAGCAGAGCTAGCGGGAAAACTCAAGAGACCCAGTACTTC. It encodes CASRASGKTQETQYF. The rearrangement links TRBV5-1 to TRBJ2-5; 9 bases map to TRBD2. V lost 5 bases to trimming and J lost 2 bases; unmatched junction nucleotides: 7. This CDR3 has 15 residues. The germline V gene encodes CDR1 SGHRS and CDR2 YFSETQ.

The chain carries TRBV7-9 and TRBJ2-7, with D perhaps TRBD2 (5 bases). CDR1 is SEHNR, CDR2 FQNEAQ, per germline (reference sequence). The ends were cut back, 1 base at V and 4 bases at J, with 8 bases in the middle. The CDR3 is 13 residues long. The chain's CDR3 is CASSLVSGYEQYF. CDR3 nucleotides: TGTGCCAGCAGCTTAGTGAGCGGATACGAGCAGTACTTC.

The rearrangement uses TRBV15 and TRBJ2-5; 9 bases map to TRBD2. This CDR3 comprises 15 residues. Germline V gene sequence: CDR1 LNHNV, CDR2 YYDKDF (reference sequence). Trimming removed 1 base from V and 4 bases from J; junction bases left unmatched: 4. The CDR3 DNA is TGTGCCACCAGCAGAGTCCCTAGCGGGACAGAGACCCAGTACTTC. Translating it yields CATSRVPSGTETQYF.

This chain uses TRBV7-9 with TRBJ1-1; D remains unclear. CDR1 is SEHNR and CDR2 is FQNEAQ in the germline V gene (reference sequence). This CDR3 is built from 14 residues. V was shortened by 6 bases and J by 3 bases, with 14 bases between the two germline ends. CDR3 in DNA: TGTGCCAGCAGGAGTGAGGTTAAGGACACTGAAGCTTTCTTT. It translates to CASRSEVKDTEAFF.

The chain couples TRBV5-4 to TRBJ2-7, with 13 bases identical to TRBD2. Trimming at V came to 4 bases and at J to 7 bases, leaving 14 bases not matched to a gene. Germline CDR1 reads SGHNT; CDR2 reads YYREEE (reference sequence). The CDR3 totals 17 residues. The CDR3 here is CASSQGLAGQVMGEQYF. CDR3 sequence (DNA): TGTGCCAGCAGCCAGGGACTAGCGGGGCAAGTGATGGGTGAGCAGTACTTC.

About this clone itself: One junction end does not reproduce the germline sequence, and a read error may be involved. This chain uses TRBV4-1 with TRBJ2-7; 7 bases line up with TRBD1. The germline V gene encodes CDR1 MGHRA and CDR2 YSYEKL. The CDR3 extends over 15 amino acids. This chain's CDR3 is CVSSRLWDSAYEQYF. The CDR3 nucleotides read TGCGTCAGCAGCCGACTCTGGGACAGCGCCTACGAGCAGTACTTC.

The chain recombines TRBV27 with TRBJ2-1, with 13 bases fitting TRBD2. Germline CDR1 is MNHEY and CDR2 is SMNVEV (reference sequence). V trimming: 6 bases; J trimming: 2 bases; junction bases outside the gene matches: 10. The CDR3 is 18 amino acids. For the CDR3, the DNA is TGTGCCAGCAGCCATACTAGCGGGAGGGCACCTACCTACAATGAGCAGTTCTTC. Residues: CASSHTSGRAPTYNEQFF.

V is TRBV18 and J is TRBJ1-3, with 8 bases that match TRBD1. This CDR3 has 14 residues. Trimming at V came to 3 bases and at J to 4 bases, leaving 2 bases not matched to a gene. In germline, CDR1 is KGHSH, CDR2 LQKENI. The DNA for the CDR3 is TGTGCCAGCTCACCGACAGGGGCAGGAAACACCATATATTTT. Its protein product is CASSPTGAGNTIYF. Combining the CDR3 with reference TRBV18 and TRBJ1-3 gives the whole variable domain NAGVMQNPRHLVRRRGQEARLRCSPMKGHSHVYWYRQLPEEGLKFMVYLQKENIIDESGMPKERFSAEFPKEGPSILRIQQVVRGDSAAYFCASSPTGAGNTIYFGEGSWLTVV.

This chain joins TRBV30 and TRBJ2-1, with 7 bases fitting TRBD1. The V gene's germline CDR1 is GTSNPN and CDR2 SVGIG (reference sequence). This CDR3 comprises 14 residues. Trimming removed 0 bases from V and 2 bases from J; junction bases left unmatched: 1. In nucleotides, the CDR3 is TGTGCCTGGAGTGTTGGGACAGCCTACAATGAGCAGTTCTTC. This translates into CAWSVGTAYNEQFF.

The CDR3 bases are TGTGCCTGGAGTAGTAAGAGAAACACTGAAGCTTTCTTT. Translating it yields CAWSSKRNTEAFF. This chain joins TRBV30 and TRBJ1-1, with D uncertain. The CDR3 has 13 residues. The V gene's germline CDR1 is GTSNPN and CDR2 SVGIG (reference sequence). Trimming took off 2 bases at V and 2 bases at J, with 9 bases between the two ends.

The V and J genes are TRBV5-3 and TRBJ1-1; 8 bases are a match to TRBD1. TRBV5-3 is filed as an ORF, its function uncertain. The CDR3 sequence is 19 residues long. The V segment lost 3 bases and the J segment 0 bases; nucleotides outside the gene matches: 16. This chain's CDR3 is CARSSIQMKTGALNTEAFF. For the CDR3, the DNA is TGTGCCAGAAGCTCGATCCAAATGAAGACAGGGGCCTTGAACACTGAAGCTTTCTTT.

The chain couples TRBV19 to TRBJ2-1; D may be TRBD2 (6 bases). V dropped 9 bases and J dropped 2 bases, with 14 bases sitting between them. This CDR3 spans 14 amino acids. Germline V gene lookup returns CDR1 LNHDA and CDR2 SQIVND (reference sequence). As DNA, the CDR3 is TGTGCCAGCTCGATAACGGGAGCCTACAATGAGCAGTTCTTC. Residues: CASSITGAYNEQFF.

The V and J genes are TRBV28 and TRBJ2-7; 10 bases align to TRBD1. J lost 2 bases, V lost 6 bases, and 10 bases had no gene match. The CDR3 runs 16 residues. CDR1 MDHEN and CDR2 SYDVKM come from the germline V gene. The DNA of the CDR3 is TGTGCCAGCAGAACTATGACAGGGGGCTTCCCCTACGAGCAGTACTTC. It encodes CASRTMTGGFPYEQYF. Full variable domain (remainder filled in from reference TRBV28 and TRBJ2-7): DVKVTQSSRYLVKRTGEKVFLECVQDMDHENMFWYRQDPGLGLRLIYFSYDVKMKEKGDIPEGYSVSREKKERFSLILESASTNQTSMYLCASRTMTGGFPYEQYFGPGTRLTVT.

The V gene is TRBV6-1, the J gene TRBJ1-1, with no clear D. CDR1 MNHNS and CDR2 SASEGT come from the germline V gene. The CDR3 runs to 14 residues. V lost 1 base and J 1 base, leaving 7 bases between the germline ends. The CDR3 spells CASSEVGRNTEAFF. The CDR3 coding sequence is TGTGCCAGCAGTGAAGTGGGCAGGAACACTGAAGCTTTCTTT.